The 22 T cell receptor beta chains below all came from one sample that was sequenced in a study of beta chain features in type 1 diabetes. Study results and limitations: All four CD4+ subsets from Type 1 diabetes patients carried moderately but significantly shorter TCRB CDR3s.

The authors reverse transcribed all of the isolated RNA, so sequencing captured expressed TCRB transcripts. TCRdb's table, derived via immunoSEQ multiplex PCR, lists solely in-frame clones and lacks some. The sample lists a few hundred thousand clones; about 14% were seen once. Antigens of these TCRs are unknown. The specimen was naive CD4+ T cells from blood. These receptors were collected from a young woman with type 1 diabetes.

CDR3 nucleotides: TGCAGCGTTCGTACTAGTTCCGGGGAGCTGTTTTTT. This codes for CSVRTSSGELFF. The chain links TRBV29-1 to TRBJ2-2, with D tentatively TRBD2 (5 bases). The CDR3 covers 12 residues. The ends were cut back, 5 bases at V and 6 bases at J, with 10 bases in the middle. From germline, CDR1 is SQVTM and CDR2 ANQGSEA.

As DNA, the CDR3 is TGTGCCAGCTCCATAGGGGCGAACACTGAAGCTTTCTTT. As protein: CASSIGANTEAFF. The rearrangement links TRBV18 to TRBJ1-1, with D possibly matching TRBD1 (5 bases). The CDR3 runs 13 residues. Trimming took off 6 bases at V and 1 base at J, with 9 bases between the two ends. Per the germline V gene, CDR1 is KGHSH and CDR2 is LQKENI. The whole variable domain, filled in from reference TRBV18 and TRBJ1-1, reads NAGVMQNPRHLVRRRGQEARLRCSPMKGHSHVYWYRQLPEEGLKFMVYLQKENIIDESGMPKERFSAEFPKEGPSILRIQQVVRGDSAAYFCASSIGANTEAFFGQGTRLTVV.

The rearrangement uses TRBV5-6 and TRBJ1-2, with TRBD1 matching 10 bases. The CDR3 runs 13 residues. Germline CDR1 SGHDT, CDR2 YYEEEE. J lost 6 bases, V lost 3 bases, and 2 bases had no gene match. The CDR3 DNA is TGTGCCAGCAGCTGGGACAGGGGAGATGGCTACACCTTC. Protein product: CASSWDRGDGYTF.

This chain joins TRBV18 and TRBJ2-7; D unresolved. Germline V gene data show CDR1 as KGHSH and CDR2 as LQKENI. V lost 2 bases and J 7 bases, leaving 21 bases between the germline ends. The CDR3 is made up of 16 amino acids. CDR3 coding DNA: TGTGCCAGCTCACCAACGGCTGGGCCTGGGCCCTGGGAGCAGTACGTC. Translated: CASSPTAGPGPWEQYV.

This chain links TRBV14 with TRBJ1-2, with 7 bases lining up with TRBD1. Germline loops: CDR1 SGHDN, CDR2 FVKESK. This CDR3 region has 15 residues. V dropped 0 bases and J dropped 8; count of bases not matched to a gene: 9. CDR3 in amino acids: CASSQDLIGGVGYTF. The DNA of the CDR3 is TGTGCCAGCAGCCAAGATCTCATAGGGGGCGTCGGCTACACCTTC.

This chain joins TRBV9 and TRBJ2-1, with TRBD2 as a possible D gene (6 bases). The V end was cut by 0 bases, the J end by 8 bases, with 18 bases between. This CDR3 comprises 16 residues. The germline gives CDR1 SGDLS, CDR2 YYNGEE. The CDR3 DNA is TGTGCCAGCAGCGTAGCCCCGGGACTCCGCTCCGATGAGCAGTTCTTC. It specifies CASSVAPGLRSDEQFF. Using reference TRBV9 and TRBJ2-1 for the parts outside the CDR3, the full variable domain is DSGVTQTPKHLITATGQRVTLRCSPRSGDLSVYWYQQSLDQGLQFLIQYYNGEERAKGNILERFSAQQFPDLHSELNLSSLELGDSALYFCASSVAPGLRSDEQFFGPGTRLTVL.

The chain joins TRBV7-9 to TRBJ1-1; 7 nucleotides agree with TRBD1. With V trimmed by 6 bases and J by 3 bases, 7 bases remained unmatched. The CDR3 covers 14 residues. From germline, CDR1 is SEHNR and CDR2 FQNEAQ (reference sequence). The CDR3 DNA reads TGTGCCAGCAGAACAGGGGTCCCAGACACTGAAGCTTTCTTT. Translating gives CASRTGVPDTEAFF. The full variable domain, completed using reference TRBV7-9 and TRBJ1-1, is DTGVSQNPRHKITKRGQNVTFRCDPISEHNRLYWYRQTLGQGPEFLTYFQNEAQLEKSRLLSDRFSAERPKGSFSTLEIQRTEQGDSAMYLCASRTGVPDTEAFFGQGTRLTVV.

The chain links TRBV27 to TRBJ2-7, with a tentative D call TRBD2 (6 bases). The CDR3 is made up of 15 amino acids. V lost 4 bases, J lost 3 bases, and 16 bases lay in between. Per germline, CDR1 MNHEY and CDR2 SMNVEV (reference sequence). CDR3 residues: CASSSSGTRLYEQYF. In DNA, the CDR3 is TGTGCCAGCAGTTCATCCGGGACTCGACTCTACGAGCAGTACTTC.

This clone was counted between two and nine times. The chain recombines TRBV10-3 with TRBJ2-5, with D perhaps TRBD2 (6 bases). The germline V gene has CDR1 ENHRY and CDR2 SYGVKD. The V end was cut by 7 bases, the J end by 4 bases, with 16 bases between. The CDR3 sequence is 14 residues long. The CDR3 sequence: CAINTGGARETQYF. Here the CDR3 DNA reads TGTGCCATCAACACAGGAGGGGCACGAGAGACCCAGTACTTC.

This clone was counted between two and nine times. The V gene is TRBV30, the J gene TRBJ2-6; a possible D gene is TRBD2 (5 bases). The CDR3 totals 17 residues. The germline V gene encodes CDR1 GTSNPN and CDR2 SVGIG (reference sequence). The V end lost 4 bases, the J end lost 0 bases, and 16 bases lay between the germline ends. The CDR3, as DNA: TGTGCCTGGAAGAGGGCAGGCTCGCCCTCTGGGGCCAACGTCCTGACTTTC. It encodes CAWKRAGSPSGANVLTF.

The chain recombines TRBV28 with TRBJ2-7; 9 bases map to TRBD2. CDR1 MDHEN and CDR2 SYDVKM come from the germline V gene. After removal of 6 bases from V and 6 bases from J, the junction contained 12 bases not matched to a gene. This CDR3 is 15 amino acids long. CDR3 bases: TGTGCCAGCAGCCGAAGCAGTAGCGGGAGTACCGAGCAGTACTTC. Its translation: CASSRSSSGSTEQYF.

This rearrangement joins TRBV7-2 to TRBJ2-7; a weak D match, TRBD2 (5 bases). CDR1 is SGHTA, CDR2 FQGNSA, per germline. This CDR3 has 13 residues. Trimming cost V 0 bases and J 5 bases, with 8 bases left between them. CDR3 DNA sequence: TGTGCCAGCAGCTTAGCGCACGGGAACGAGCAGTACTTC. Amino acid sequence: CASSLAHGNEQYF. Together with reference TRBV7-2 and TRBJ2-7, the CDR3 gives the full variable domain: GAGVSQSPSNKVTEKGKDVELRCDPISGHTALYWYRQSLGQGLEFLIYFQGNSAPDKSGLPSDRFSAERTGGSVSTLTIQRTQQEDSAVYLCASSLAHGNEQYFGPGTRLTVT.

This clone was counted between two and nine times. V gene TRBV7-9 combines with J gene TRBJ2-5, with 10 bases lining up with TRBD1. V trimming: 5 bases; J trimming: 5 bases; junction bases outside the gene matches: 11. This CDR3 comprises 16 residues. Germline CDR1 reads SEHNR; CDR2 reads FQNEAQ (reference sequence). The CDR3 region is CASSPLPGQGRETQYF. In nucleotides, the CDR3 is TGTGCCAGCAGCCCTCTCCCGGGACAGGGGAGGGAGACCCAGTACTTC.

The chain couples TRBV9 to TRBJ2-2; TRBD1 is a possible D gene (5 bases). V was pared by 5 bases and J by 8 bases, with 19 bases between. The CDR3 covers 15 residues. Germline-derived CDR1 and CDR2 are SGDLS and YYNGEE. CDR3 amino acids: CASSTLTSGLGELFF. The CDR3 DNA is TGTGCCAGCAGTACCCTCACCTCAGGGCTAGGGGAGCTGTTTTTT.

The CDR3 DNA is TGTGCCTGGAAGAAAGGTCAGGCCTACGAGCAGTACGTC. This codes for CAWKKGQAYEQYV. This sequence joins TRBV30 and TRBJ2-7; no clear D gene. The length of the CDR3 is 13 residues. Germline V gene lookup returns CDR1 GTSNPN and CDR2 SVGIG (reference sequence). Trimming stripped 4 bases from V and 2 bases from J, with 12 bases between.

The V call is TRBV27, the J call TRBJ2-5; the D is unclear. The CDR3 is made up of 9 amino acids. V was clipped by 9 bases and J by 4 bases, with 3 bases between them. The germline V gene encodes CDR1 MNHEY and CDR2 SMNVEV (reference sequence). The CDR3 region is CASRETQYF. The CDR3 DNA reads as TGTGCCAGTCGAGAGACCCAGTACTTC.

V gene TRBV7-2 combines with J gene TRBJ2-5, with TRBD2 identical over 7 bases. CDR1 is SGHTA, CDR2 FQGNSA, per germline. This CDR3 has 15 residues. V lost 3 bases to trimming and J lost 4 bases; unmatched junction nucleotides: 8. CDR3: CASSLGGSTRETQYF. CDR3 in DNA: TGTGCCAGCAGCTTGGGCGGGAGCACTCGAGAGACCCAGTACTTC. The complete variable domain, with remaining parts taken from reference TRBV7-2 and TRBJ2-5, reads GAGVSQSPSNKVTEKGKDVELRCDPISGHTALYWYRQSLGQGLEFLIYFQGNSAPDKSGLPSDRFSAERTGGSVSTLTIQRTQQEDSAVYLCASSLGGSTRETQYFGPGTRLLVL.

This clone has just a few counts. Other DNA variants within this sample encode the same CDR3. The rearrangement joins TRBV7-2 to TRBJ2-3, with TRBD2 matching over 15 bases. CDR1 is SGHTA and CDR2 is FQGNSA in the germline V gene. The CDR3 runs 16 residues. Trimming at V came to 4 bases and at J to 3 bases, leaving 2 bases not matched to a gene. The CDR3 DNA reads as TGTGCCAGCAGCTCGGGACTAGCGGGAGGAACAGATACGCAGTATTTT. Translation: CASSSGLAGGTDTQYF.

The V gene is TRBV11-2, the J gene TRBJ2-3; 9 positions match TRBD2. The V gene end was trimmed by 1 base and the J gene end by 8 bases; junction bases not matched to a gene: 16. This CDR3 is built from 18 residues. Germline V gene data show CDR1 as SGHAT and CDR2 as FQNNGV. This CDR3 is CASSLVRGGAGGTGTQYF. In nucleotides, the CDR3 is TGTGCCAGCAGCTTAGTGAGGGGGGGAGCGGGAGGTACCGGTACGCAGTATTTT.

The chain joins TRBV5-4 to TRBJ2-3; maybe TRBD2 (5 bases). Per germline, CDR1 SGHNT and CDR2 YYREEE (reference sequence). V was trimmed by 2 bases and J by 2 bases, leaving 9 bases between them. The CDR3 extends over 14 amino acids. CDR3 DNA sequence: TGTGCCAGCAGCTTCTCGGACTTCACAGATACGCAGTATTTT. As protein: CASSFSDFTDTQYF. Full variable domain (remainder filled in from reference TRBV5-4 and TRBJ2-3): ETGVTQSPTHLIKTRGQQVTLRCSSQSGHNTVSWYQQALGQGPQFIFQYYREEENGRGNFPPRFSGLQFPNYSSELNVNALELDDSALYLCASSFSDFTDTQYFGPGTRLTVL.

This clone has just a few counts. CDR3 loop: CASSPTSTGEQFF. In DNA form, the CDR3 reads TGTGCCAGCAGCCCCACCTCTACAGGGGAGCAGTTCTTC. The chain combines TRBV27 with TRBJ2-1; TRBD1 is a possible D gene (6 bases). CDR3 length equals 13 residues. The germline V gene encodes CDR1 MNHEY and CDR2 SMNVEV (reference sequence). Deletions cut 6 bases from V and 10 bases from J, with 16 bases between.

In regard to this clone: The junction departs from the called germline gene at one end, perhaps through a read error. CDR3 nucleotides: TGTGCCAGCTCACCATTCCCGGGACAGGGGAAAAACATCGGGGAGCTGTTTTTT. Protein product: CASSPFPGQGKNIGELFF. The chain uses TRBV18 and TRBJ2-2; TRBD1 agrees at 10 bases. The CDR3 loop spans 18 amino acids. From germline, CDR1 is KGHSH and CDR2 LQKENI. Looking up the rest from reference TRBV18 and TRBJ2-2 gives the full variable domain: NAGVMQNPRHLVRRRGQEARLRCSPMKGHSHVYWYRQLPEEGLKFMVYLQKENIIDESGMPKERFSAEFPKEGPSILRIQQVVRGDSAAYFCASSPFPGQGKNIGELFFGEGSRLTVL.